This TCR beta chain was identified in a study of T cell responses to AZD1222 COVID-19 vaccine. General study points: Two AZD1222 administrations were followed by greater Spike-specific TCR breadth and depth. Per reports, nearly half of all spike-specific TCRs target regions that are unmutated in variants.

Only in-frame clones appear in the TCRdb table, and some are missing; sequencing was by immunoSEQ multiplex PCR. The sample lists 99,000 or so clones, 85% to 90% occurring once. A word on this clone: Antigen specificity is unknown.

Germline CDR1 is MNHEY and CDR2 is SVGEGT. CDR3 length equals 14 residues. The germline V and J ends were trimmed by 0 bases and 8 bases, with 13 bases remaining between them. The rearrangement links TRBV6-2 or TRBV6-3 to TRBJ1-2; possibly TRBD1 for D (6 bases). The sequencing used peripheral blood, collected 28 days after the second AZD1222 dose. The TCR sequence derives from an adult who received the AZD1222 COVID-19 vaccine. The CDR3 spells CASSYSPGARGYTF. In DNA, the CDR3 is TGTGCCAGCAGTTACTCGCCGGGGGCCAGGGGCTACACCTTC.